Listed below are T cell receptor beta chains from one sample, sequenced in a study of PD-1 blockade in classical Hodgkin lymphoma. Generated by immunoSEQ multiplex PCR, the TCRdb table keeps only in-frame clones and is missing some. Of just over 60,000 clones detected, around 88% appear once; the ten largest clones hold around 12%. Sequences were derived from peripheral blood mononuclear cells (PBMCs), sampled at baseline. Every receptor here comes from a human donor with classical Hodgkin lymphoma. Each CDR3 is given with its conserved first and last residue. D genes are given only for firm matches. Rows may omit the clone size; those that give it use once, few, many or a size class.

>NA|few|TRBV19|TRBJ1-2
CASSIPGSYGYTF
TGTGCCAGTAGTATCCCTGGGAGCTATGGCTACACCTTC
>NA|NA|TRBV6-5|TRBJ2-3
CASSYGRGPITDTQYF
TGTGCCAGCAGTTACGGCAGGGGACCGATCACAGATACGCAGTATTTT
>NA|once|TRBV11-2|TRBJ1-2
CASSPVPTQGNYGYTF
TGTGCCAGCAGCCCCGTTCCCACACAGGGAAACTATGGCTACACCTTC
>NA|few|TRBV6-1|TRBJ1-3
CASSLDSRSGNTIYF
TGTGCCAGCAGCTTGGACAGCCGCTCTGGAAACACCATATATTTT
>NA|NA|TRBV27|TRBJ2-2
CASSYSTSTGELFF
TGTGCCAGCAGTTATTCTACATCCACCGGGGAGCTGTTTTTT
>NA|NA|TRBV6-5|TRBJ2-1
CASSYSGGYNEQFF
TGTGCCAGCAGTTACTCGGGGGGTTACAATGAGCAGTTCTTC
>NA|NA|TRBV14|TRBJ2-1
CASTQGGEQFF
TGTGCCAGCACACAGGGTGGGGAGCAGTTCTTC
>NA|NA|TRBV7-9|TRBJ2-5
CASSRVQETQYF
TGTGCCTCCTCCAGGGTACAAGAGACCCAGTACTTC
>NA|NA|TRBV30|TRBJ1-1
CAWRKGRDTEAFF
TGTGCCTGGCGGAAAGGACGTGACACTGAAGCTTTCTTT
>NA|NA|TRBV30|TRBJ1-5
CAWSVEGSGPQHF
TGTGCCTGGAGTGTGGAGGGTAGTGGGCCCCAGCATTTT
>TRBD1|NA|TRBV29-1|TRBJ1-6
CSESHRGNSPLHF
TGCAGCGAGAGTCACAGGGGCAATTCACCCCTCCACTTT
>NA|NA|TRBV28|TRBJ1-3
CASSLGRGFPSSGNTIYF
TGTGCCAGCAGTTTAGGTAGGGGATTCCCAAGCTCTGGAAACACCATATATTTT
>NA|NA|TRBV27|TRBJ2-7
CASSLSGDWSYEQYF
TGTGCCAGCAGTTTATCGGGGGACTGGTCCTACGAGCAGTACTTC
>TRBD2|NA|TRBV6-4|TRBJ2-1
CASSPQASGDYNEQFF
TGTGCCAGCAGTCCCCAGGCTAGCGGGGATTACAATGAGCAGTTCTTC
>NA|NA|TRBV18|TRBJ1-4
CASSPFWTAYTTNEKLFF
TGTGCCAGCTCACCATTCTGGACAGCCTATACAACTAATGAAAAACTGTTTTTT
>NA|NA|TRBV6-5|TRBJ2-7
CASGAGAPYEQYF
TGTGCCAGCGGGGCAGGCGCCCCGTACGAGCAGTACTTC
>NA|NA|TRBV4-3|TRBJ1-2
CASSQEITARNYGYTF
TGCGCCAGCAGCCAAGAAATCACAGCCCGAAACTATGGCTACACCTTC
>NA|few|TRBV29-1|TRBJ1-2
CSVHRESNYGYTF
TGCAGCGTTCACCGGGAATCTAACTATGGCTACACCTTC
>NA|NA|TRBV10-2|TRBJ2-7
CASSELQEFYEQYF
TGCGCCAGCAGTGAGTTACAGGAGTTTTACGAGCAGTACTTC
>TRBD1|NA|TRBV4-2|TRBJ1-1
CASSQETGWNTEAFF
TGTGCCAGCAGCCAAGAGACAGGGTGGAACACTGAAGCTTTCTTT
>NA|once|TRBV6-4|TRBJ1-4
CASSFGRVGKKLFF
TGTGCCAGCAGTTTTGGCAGGGTTGGGAAAAAACTGTTTTTT
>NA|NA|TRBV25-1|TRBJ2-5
CASSPPEGGAQVTQYF
TGTGCCAGCAGTCCGCCCGAGGGGGGGGCTCAGGTGACCCAGTACTTC
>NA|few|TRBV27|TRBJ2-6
CASSLWLNSGANVLTF
TGTGCCAGCAGTTTATGGCTGAACTCTGGGGCCAACGTCCTGACTTTC
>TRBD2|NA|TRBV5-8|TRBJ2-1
CASSTGLAGEDEQFF
TGTGCCAGCAGTACCGGACTAGCGGGGGAAGATGAGCAGTTCTTC
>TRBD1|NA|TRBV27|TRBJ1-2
CASGPGQRGWTF
TGTGCCAGCGGGCCGGGACAGAGGGGGTGGACCTTC
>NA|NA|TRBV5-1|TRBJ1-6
CASSLGRGNSPLHF
TGCGCCAGCAGCTTGGGGAGAGGGAATTCACCCCTCCACTTT
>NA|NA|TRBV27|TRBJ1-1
CASTDRGAEAFF
TGTGCCAGCACCGATCGAGGCGCTGAAGCTTTCTTT
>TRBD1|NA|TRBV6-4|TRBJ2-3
CASSHVVRTGGSWADTQYF
TGTGCCAGCAGCCACGTTGTAAGGACAGGGGGCAGTTGGGCAGATACGCAGTATTTT
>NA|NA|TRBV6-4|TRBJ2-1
CASSDAGYPNEQFF
TGTGCCAGCAGTGACGCGGGCTACCCCAATGAGCAGTTCTTC
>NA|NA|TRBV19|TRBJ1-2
CASSIEASYGYTF
TGTGCCAGTAGTATCGAAGCTTCCTATGGCTACACCTTC
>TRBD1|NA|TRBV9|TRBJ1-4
CASSVTGADEKLFF
TGTGCCAGCAGCGTAACAGGGGCGGACGAAAAACTGTTTTTT
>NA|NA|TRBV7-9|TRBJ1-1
CASSLALGGNTEAFF
TGTGCCAGCAGCTTAGCGCTGGGGGGGAACACTGAAGCTTTCTTT
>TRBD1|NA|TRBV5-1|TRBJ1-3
CASSLEGTAFSGNTIYF
TGCGCCAGCAGCTTGGAGGGGACAGCTTTCTCTGGAAACACCATATATTTT
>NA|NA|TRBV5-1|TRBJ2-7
CASSPSTYEQYF
TGCGCCAGCAGTCCGTCGACCTACGAGCAGTACTTC
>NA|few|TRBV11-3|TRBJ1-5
CASSLGGTQPQHF
TGTGCCAGCAGCTTAGGAGGGACTCAGCCCCAGCATTTT
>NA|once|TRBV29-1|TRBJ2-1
CSVEGTSTYNEQFF
TGCAGCGTTGAAGGGACGTCGACCTACAATGAGCAGTTCTTC
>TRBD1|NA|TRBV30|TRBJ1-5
CAWRHRGIGLGFNQPQHF
TGTGCCTGGAGACACAGGGGGATCGGCCTAGGTTTTAATCAGCCCCAGCATTTT
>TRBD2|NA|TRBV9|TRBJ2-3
CASSVLSGGRYATDTQYF
TGTGCCAGCAGCGTATTGAGCGGGGGGAGATACGCCACAGATACGCAGTATTTT
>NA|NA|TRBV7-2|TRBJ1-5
CASSRGGGGNQPQHF
TGTGCCAGCAGCCGCGGGGGTGGAGGGAATCAGCCCCAGCATTTT
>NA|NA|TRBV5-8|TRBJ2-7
CASSFQGNSYEQYF
TGTGCCAGCAGCTTCCAGGGGAATTCCTACGAGCAGTACTTC
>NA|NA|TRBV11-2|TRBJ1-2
CASSLRGRAGDYTF
TGTGCCAGCAGCTTAAGGGGAAGGGCGGGGGACTACACCTTC
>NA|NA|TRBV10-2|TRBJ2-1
CASSEGTHFGEQFF
TGCGCCAGCAGTGAAGGGACCCATTTTGGTGAGCAGTTCTTC
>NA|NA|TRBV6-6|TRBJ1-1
CASSPLSGNTEAFF
TGTGCCAGCAGCCCTTTGAGTGGGAACACTGAAGCTTTCTTT
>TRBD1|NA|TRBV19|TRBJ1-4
CASSIPGQGSRKLFF
TGTGCCAGTAGTATACCGGGACAGGGATCGAGAAAACTGTTTTTT
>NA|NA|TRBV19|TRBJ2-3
CASSRLSTDTQYF
TGTGCCAGTAGTCGACTGTCTACAGATACGCAGTATTTT
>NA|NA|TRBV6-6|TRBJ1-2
CASTLRRDEGYTF
TGTGCCAGCACCCTCCGCAGGGACGAGGGCTACACCTTC
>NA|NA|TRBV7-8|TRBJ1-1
CASSLGVGVNTEAFF
TGTGCCAGCAGCTTAGGGGTGGGGGTGAACACTGAAGCTTTCTTT
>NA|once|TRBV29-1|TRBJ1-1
CSVADRANTEAFF
TGCAGCGTTGCGGACAGAGCGAACACTGAAGCTTTCTTT
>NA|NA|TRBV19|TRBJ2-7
CASPSRDGFYEQYF
TGTGCCAGTCCTTCCCGGGACGGATTCTACGAGCAGTACTTC
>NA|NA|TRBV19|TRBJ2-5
CASTPQNQETQYF
TGTGCAAGTACGCCACAAAACCAAGAGACCCAGTACTTC
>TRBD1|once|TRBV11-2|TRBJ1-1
CASSLGTGTGTEAFF
TGTGCCAGCAGCTTAGGTACAGGGACAGGCACTGAAGCTTTCTTT
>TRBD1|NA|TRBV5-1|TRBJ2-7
CASSLIIPGTANIYEQYF
TGCGCCAGCAGCTTGATTATTCCCGGGACAGCTAACATATACGAGCAGTACTTC
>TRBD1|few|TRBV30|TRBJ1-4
CAWSVKQGNEKLFF
TGTGCCTGGAGTGTGAAACAGGGGAATGAAAAACTGTTTTTT
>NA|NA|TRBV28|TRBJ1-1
CASRPTAQNTEAFF
TGTGCCAGCAGACCGACAGCACAGAACACTGAAGCTTTCTTT
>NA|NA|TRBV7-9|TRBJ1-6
CASSSAEGPWNSPLHF
TGTGCCAGCAGCTCCGCCGAAGGGCCATGGAATTCACCCCTCCACTTT
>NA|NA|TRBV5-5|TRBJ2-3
CASSLDPSTSTDTQYF
TGTGCCAGCAGCTTGGATCCCTCAACTAGCACAGATACGCAGTATTTT